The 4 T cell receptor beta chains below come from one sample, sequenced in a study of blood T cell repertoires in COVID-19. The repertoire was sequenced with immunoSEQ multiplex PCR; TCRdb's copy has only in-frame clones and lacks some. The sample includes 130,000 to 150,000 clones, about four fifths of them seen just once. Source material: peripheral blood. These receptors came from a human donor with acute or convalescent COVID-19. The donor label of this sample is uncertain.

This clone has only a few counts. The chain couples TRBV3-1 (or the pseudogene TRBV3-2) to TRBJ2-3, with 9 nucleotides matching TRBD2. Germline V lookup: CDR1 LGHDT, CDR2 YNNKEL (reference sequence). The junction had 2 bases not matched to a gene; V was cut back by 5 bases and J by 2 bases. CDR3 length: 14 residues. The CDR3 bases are TGTGCCAGCAGCACTAGCGGGTACACAGATACGCAGTATTTT. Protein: CASSTSGYTDTQYF.

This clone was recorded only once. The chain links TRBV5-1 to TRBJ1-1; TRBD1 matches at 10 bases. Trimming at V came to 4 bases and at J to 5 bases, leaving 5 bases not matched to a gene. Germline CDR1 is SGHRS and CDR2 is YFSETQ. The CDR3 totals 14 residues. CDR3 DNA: TGCGCCAGCAGCCAGGGACAGGGGAAAACTGAAGCTTTCTTT. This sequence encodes CASSQGQGKTEAFF.

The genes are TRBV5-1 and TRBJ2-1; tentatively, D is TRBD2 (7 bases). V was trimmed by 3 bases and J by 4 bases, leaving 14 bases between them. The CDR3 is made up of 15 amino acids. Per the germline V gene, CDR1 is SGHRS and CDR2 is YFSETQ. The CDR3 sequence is CASSSGGHDYNEQFF. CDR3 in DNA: TGCGCCAGCAGCTCCGGGGGGCACGATTACAATGAGCAGTTCTTC. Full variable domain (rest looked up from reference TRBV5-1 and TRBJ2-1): KAGVTQTPRYLIKTRGQQVTLSCSPISGHRSVSWYQQTPGQGLQFLFEYFSETQRNKGNFPGRFSGRQFSNSRSEMNVSTLELGDSALYLCASSSGGHDYNEQFFGPGTRLTVL.

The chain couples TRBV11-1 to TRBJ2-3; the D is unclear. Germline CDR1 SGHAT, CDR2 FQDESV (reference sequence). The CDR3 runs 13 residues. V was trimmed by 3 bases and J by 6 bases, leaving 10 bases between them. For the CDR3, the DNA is TGTGCCAGCAGCTTTCAGGATCAGGATACGCAGTATTTT. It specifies CASSFQDQDTQYF.